Listed here are 10 T cell receptor beta chains from one sample, sequenced in a study of T cell clonality in common variable immunodeficiency (dated by TCRdb to between 2014 and 2017). The method was the immunoSEQ multiplex PCR assay. TCRdb took over this immuneACCESS table, retaining in-frame rearrangements with V and J assigned. Such tables are incomplete; in checked studies, under half of the missing clones stem from an unresolved V gene, and the remainder is unexplained. With about 47,000 clones recorded, this sample contains no clone counted only once. About 2% of the sample is held by the ten biggest clonotypes. The specimen sequenced was peripheral blood mononuclear cells. The receptor set was obtained from a person aged 18 to 75 in good health.

This clone was observed at least ten times. The read finishes 3 residues shy of the CDR3 end, and the germline J gene is used to complete it. This chain uses TRBV10-3 with TRBJ2-1; 8 bases fit TRBD2. Unmatched junction bases numbered 6, after V lost 8 bases and J lost 9 bases. The CDR3 spans 12 residues. Germline CDR1 ENHRY, CDR2 SYGVKD. The sequenced part of the CDR3 DNA is TGTGCCATCGGGCGGGAGGAGGGTGAG. Its protein is CAIGREEGE. The full CDR3 sequence reads CAIGREEGEQFF.

As to this clone: The sequence runs out 3 residues before the end of the CDR3; the remainder is reconstructed from the germline J gene. The V gene is TRBV5-6, the J gene TRBJ1-1; D unclear. Trimming shortened V by 2 bases and J by 7 bases, and 9 bases separated the two germline ends. From germline, CDR1 is SGHDT and CDR2 YYEEEE. The CDR3 runs to 12 residues. The covered CDR3 bases are TGTGCCAGCAGCTTTGAGGCAGATGAA. This codes for CASSFEADE. The CDR3 in full is CASSFEADEAFF.

This clone was seen many times. The CDR3 extends 3 residues past the end of the read, so its final part is completed from the germline J gene. The chain is built from TRBV20-1 and TRBJ2-1; possible D gene TRBD2, 7 bases. The CDR3 sequence is 15 residues long. V lost 2 bases and J 6 bases, leaving 17 bases between the germline ends. Germline CDR1 and CDR2: DFQATT and SNEGSKA (reference sequence). The sequenced CDR3 bases are TGCAGTGCTAGAAGTTCGGGGGGCCTGTCCAATGAG. This sequence encodes CSARSSGGLSNE. The full CDR3 sequence reads CSARSSGGLSNEQFF.

This clone was observed at least ten times. The read stops 3 residues short of the end of the CDR3; the missing end is completed from the germline J gene. This sequence joins TRBV20-1 and TRBJ2-3; 7 bases line up with TRBD2. The CDR3 totals 16 residues. Germline assignment: CDR1 DFQATT and CDR2 SNEGSKA (reference sequence). The V gene end was trimmed by 0 bases and the J gene end by 0 bases; junction bases not matched to a gene: 6. The CDR3 spells CSARDGLAESTDTQYF. CDR3 bases read: TGCAGTGCTAGAGATGGGCTAGCGGAGAGCACAGATACG.

About this clone itself: Read coverage stops 3 residues before the CDR3 terminus; the germline J gene supplies the remainder. The chain recombines TRBV2 with TRBJ2-7; no reliable D call. The CDR3 spans 14 residues. Germline values: CDR1 SNHLY, CDR2 FYNNEI. V lost 7 bases and J 0 bases, leaving 13 bases between the germline ends. The CDR3 DNA, read in part, is TGTGCCAGCAAGGCAGCGATAACCTCCTACGAG. Encoded protein: CASKAAITSYE. The whole CDR3 protein reads CASKAAITSYEQYF.

As for this clone: The read falls 3 residues short of the CDR3 end, and the missing part is taken from the germline J gene. This chain links TRBV7-8 with TRBJ1-1, with D perhaps TRBD1 (6 bases). Germline CDR1 reads SGHVS; CDR2 reads FQNEAQ. The V end lost 3 bases, the J end lost 2 bases, and 10 bases lay between the germline ends. The CDR3 is 14 amino acids. The CDR3 sequence is CASSFLQGNTEAFF. The CDR3 bases that were read are TGTGCCAGCAGCTTTCTACAGGGTAACACTGAA. Using reference TRBV7-8 and TRBJ1-1 for the parts outside the CDR3, the full variable domain is GAGVSQSPRYKVAKRGQDVALRCDPISGHVSLFWYQQALGQGPEFLTYFQNEAQLDKSGLPSDRFFAERPEGSVSTLKIQRTQQEDSAVYLCASSFLQGNTEAFFGQGTRLTVV.

This clone has ten or more counts. The missing CDR3 end, 3 residues past where the read stops, is filled in from the germline J gene. The V and J genes are TRBV7-3 and TRBJ2-3, with 8 bases fitting TRBD2. The CDR3 spans 15 residues. The junction had 2 bases not matched to a gene; V was cut back by 1 base and J by 2 bases. In germline, CDR1 is SGHTA, CDR2 FQGTGA. The covered CDR3 bases are TGTGCCAGCAGCTTAAATAGCGGGATCACAGATACG. Its protein is CASSLNSGITDT. The complete CDR3 protein is CASSLNSGITDTQYF.

This clone came up many times. The read halts 3 residues ahead of the CDR3 end, with the missing end drawn from the germline J gene. The gene calls are TRBV19 and TRBJ1-2; D possibly corresponds to TRBD1 (6 bases). Germline V CDR1 and CDR2: LNHDA, SQIVND (reference sequence). The CDR3 length is 11 residues. Trimming cost V 6 bases and J 6 bases, with 8 bases left between them. The CDR3 spells CASRQGDGYTF. The CDR3 DNA, read in part, is TGTGCCAGTAGACAGGGCGATGGC.

This clone was seen repeatedly, ten times or more. The DNA ends 3 residues before the CDR3 does, and the rest of the CDR3 is filled in from the germline J gene. The chain uses TRBV4-1 and TRBJ2-6, with D possibly matching TRBD2 (5 bases). The CDR3 extends over 16 amino acids. The V end lost 0 bases, the J end lost 2 bases, and 8 bases lay between the germline ends. Germline CDR1 is MGHRA and CDR2 is YSYEKL. Partial CDR3 DNA: TGCGCCAGCAGCCAAGATGCGGGCACTGGGGCCAACGTC. Translation gives CASSQDAGTGANV. The full CDR3 protein reads CASSQDAGTGANVLTF.

Comments on this clone: The read terminates 3 residues ahead of where the CDR3 ends, so the germline J gene completes it. The rearrangement uses TRBV7-3 and TRBJ2-3; a possible D gene is TRBD1 (6 bases). Germline loops: CDR1 SGHTA, CDR2 FQGTGA. The CDR3 consists of 13 residues. Incomplete CDR3 DNA: TGTGCCAGCAGCTTACAACAGGGTCAGCCG. Translating gives CASSLQQGQP. In full, the CDR3 reads CASSLQQGQPQYF.